This T cell receptor beta chain was recorded in a study of CD8 T cells in Susac syndrome. Reverse transcription of 0.5 to 1 ug RNA was carried out with random hexamers. TCR beta CDR3 was amplified by immunoSEQ multiplex PCR. This amplification extended across 54 Vbeta and 13 Jbeta segments. TCRdb analysed the immunoSEQ multiplex PCR reads with MiXCR anew, one entry per CDR3 protein. The data show around 160,000 distinct CDR3 sequences, about 95% seen once. V lost 6 bases and J lost 1, with 7 bases in between. The CDR3 has 11 residues. The germline gives CDR1 DFQATT, CDR2 SNEGSKA (reference sequence). The source is a human donor in good health. The chain is built from TRBV20-1 and TRBJ2-7, with D perhaps matching TRBD1 (5 bases). Sample: CD4+ T cells from PBMCs. The CDR3: CSAKGSYEQYF. CDR3 sequence (DNA): TGCAGTGCAAAGGGGTCCTACGAGCAGTACTTC.